These 24 T cell receptor beta chains were sequenced from one sample in a study of CD8 T cells in ankylosing spondylitis. Study outcomes and limitations: Blood from ankylosing spondylitis patients appeared to carry a characteristic roughly eight-variant TCR beta motif.

These receptors lack a known antigen. TCRdb processed the 5' RACE reads anew with MiXCR; each CDR3 protein has one entry. The sample comprises some 840,000 distinct CDR3 sequences, approximately 12% of which are singletons, and less than 0.65% rests with the top ten. The specimen was blood, either unsorted or a sorted T cell fraction (not recorded which). These receptors originate from a male donor with ankylosing spondylitis.

The gene calls are TRBV6-5 and TRBJ1-1; TRBD1 might be the D (5 bases). The length of the CDR3 is 13 residues. Germline V lookup: CDR1 MNHEY, CDR2 SVGAGI. Trimming took 2 bases from V and 5 from J, leaving 9 bases between them. In DNA, the CDR3 is TGTGCCAGCAGTTACACGGGGGAAACTGAAGCTTTCTTT. Translation: CASSYTGETEAFF.

This clonotype was recorded many times. The rearrangement joins TRBV6-5 to TRBJ2-2; TRBD1 matches 8 bases. The CDR3 is 15 residues long. Germline V CDR1 and CDR2: MNHEY, SVGAGI. Germline trimming cut 2 bases from V and 6 bases from J; bases unmatched to any gene: 5. The CDR3 DNA is TGTGCCAGCAGTTACGGATCAGGGGGCCCCGGGGAGCTGTTTTTT. Translation: CASSYGSGGPGELFF.

This clonotype has a handful of counts. This chain links TRBV6-6 with TRBJ2-3, with TRBD2 as a possible D gene (5 bases). The CDR3 sequence is 13 residues long. Germline V gene data show CDR1 as MNHNY and CDR2 as SVGAGI (reference sequence). Trimming took 6 bases from V and 0 from J, leaving 7 bases between them. The CDR3 is CASRGSSTDTQYF. CDR3 DNA: TGTGCCAGCAGGGGGAGCAGCACAGATACGCAGTATTTT.

The V call is TRBV5-1, the J call TRBJ1-1; D uncertain. Trimming stripped 6 bases from V and 0 bases from J, with 9 bases between. Germline V gene data show CDR1 as SGHRS and CDR2 as YFSETQ. This CDR3 contains 13 residues. CDR3 nucleotide sequence: TGCGCCAGCACTCGTGGCTTGAACACTGAAGCTTTCTTT. It specifies CASTRGLNTEAFF.

This clonotype was seen a handful of times. The rearrangement links TRBV7-3 to TRBJ2-7; the D gene is possibly TRBD2 (5 bases). Germline lookup yields CDR1 SGHTA and CDR2 FQGTGA. The ends were cut back, 2 bases at V and 5 bases at J, with 10 bases in the middle. The CDR3 extends over 13 amino acids. In DNA, the CDR3 is TGTGCCAGCAGCTTACTCCCCGGGGACGAGCAGTACTTC. Translation: CASSLLPGDEQYF.

The sample holds a few counts of this clonotype. The CDR3 bases are TGCAGCGGGCGGGAGCCCAACTCCTACGAGCAGTACTTC. Translated: CSGREPNSYEQYF. V gene TRBV29-1 combines with J gene TRBJ2-7; 7 positions match TRBD2. Germline V gene sequence: CDR1 SQVTM, CDR2 ANQGSEA. Losses at the gene ends were 7 bases for V and 0 bases for J; bases not matched to a gene: 6. CDR3 length equals 13 residues.

This rearrangement joins TRBV10-1 to TRBJ1-2; perhaps TRBD1 as D (5 bases). This CDR3 is 15 amino acids long. Looked up from germline, CDR1 is WNHNN and CDR2 is SYGVQD (reference sequence). Trimming stripped 4 bases from V and 6 bases from J, with 18 bases between. In DNA, the CDR3 is TGCGCCAGCAGTGGACCCGGGGGATCTTTTGATGGCTACACCTTC. Residues: CASSGPGGSFDGYTF.

This clonotype has more than one count but fewer than ten. This chain uses TRBV7-3 with TRBJ2-3; 7 nucleotides line up with TRBD2. Germline lookup yields CDR1 SGHTA and CDR2 FQGTGA. V trimming: 2 bases; J trimming: 0 bases; junction bases outside the gene matches: 5. The CDR3 extends over 16 amino acids. The CDR3 nucleotides are TGTGCCAGCAGCTTATATGGCGGGAGTAGCACAGATACGCAGTATTTT. Protein: CASSLYGGSSTDTQYF.

This chain links TRBV11-2 with TRBJ2-1; TRBD1 matches at 7 bases. The CDR3 spans 18 residues. The V gene's germline CDR1 is SGHAT and CDR2 FQNNGV. Trimming at V came to 5 bases and at J to 7 bases, leaving 20 bases not matched to a gene. The chain's CDR3 is CASSQLTDYYRTGNEQFF. The CDR3 DNA is TGTGCCAGCAGCCAACTGACTGACTATTATAGGACAGGAAATGAGCAGTTCTTC. The full variable domain, rest sourced from reference TRBV11-2 and TRBJ2-1, is EAGVAQSPRYKIIEKRQSVAFWCNPISGHATLYWYQQILGQGPKLLIQFQNNGVVDDSQLPKDRFSAERLKGVDSTLKIQPAKLEDSAVYLCASSQLTDYYRTGNEQFFGPGTRLTVL.

This clonotype was detected a few times. V usage is TRBV10-3 and J usage is TRBJ2-7; no reliable D call. CDR1 and CDR2 from the germline V gene are ENHRY and SYGVKD. V lost 10 bases and J lost 0, with 16 bases in between. The CDR3 is 14 amino acids. The CDR3 coding sequence is TGTGCCACCCCCGCCCTAGATAGCTCCTACGAGCAGTACTTC. This gives the protein CATPALDSSYEQYF.

The V call is TRBV4-3, the J call TRBJ1-1, with D hard to call. This CDR3 region has 14 residues. V was clipped by 1 base and J by 4 bases, with 10 bases between them. Germline-derived CDR1 and CDR2 are LGHNA and YSLEER. The CDR3 loop reads CASSQGKQTTEAFF. The CDR3 DNA reads TGCGCCAGCAGCCAAGGGAAACAGACCACTGAAGCTTTCTTT.

The V and J genes are TRBV6-1 and TRBJ1-1, with a tentative D call TRBD1 (6 bases). Trimming took off 6 bases at V and 1 base at J, with 12 bases between the two ends. From germline, CDR1 is MNHNS and CDR2 SASEGT. This CDR3 has 14 amino acids. The CDR3 here is CASRLTGPNTEAFF. Here the CDR3 DNA reads TGTGCCAGCAGGTTGACAGGTCCGAACACTGAAGCTTTCTTT.

This sequence joins TRBV5-4 and TRBJ2-3; TRBD2 matches at 8 bases. V shed 1 base and J 0 bases; nucleotides not matched to a gene: 4. This CDR3 is 16 amino acids long. Germline lookup yields CDR1 SGHNT and CDR2 YYREEE (reference sequence). The CDR3 protein is CASSLRAGVSTDTQYF. The CDR3 DNA sequence: TGTGCCAGCAGCTTGAGAGCGGGAGTTAGCACAGATACGCAGTATTTT. The full variable domain, completed using reference TRBV5-4 and TRBJ2-3, is ETGVTQSPTHLIKTRGQQVTLRCSSQSGHNTVSWYQQALGQGPQFIFQYYREEENGRGNFPPRFSGLQFPNYSSELNVNALELDDSALYLCASSLRAGVSTDTQYFGPGTRLTVL.

The rearrangement uses TRBV9 and TRBJ2-2; possibly TRBD2 for D (5 bases). V lost 0 bases and J 7 bases, leaving 10 bases between the germline ends. This CDR3 contains 14 residues. Germline CDR1 is SGDLS and CDR2 is YYNGEE. Here the CDR3 DNA reads TGTGCCAGCAGCGTAGTAATAGGAGGCGGGGAGCTGTTTTTT. Protein: CASSVVIGGGELFF.

This clonotype was counted between two and nine times. The V gene is TRBV5-1, the J gene TRBJ2-7, with 7 nucleotides matching TRBD2. Germline CDR1 reads SGHRS; CDR2 reads YFSETQ. The CDR3 is 15 residues long. The J segment lost 3 bases and the V segment lost 0 bases, leaving 6 bases of the junction unmatched. CDR3 sequence: CASSLDPAGNYEQYF. The CDR3 DNA reads TGCGCCAGCAGCTTGGATCCAGCGGGGAACTACGAGCAGTACTTC.

This clonotype was observed a few times. The genes are TRBV6-5 and TRBJ2-3; 12 bases align to TRBD2. Germline CDR1 is MNHEY and CDR2 is SVGAGI. The CDR3 extends over 18 amino acids. J gave up 1 base and V 4 bases, and 9 bases lay outside the gene matches. In DNA form, the CDR3 reads TGTGCCAGCAGTTCCTCTAGCGGGAGGGCCCTCGGCACAGATACGCAGTATTTT. Protein product: CASSSSSGRALGTDTQYF.

This chain joins TRBV5-1 and TRBJ2-3, with 9 bases that match TRBD1. Germline CDR1 and CDR2: SGHRS and YFSETQ. This CDR3 comprises 13 residues. V was pared by 8 bases and J by 0 bases, with 1 base of the junction left unmatched. CDR3 DNA sequence: TGCGCCAGTGGACAGGGGAGCACAGATACGCAGTATTTT. Translating it yields CASGQGSTDTQYF.

This clonotype has just a few counts. The V and J genes are TRBV7-9 and TRBJ1-1; 10 nucleotides match TRBD1. CDR1 and CDR2 (germline): SEHNR, FQNEAQ (reference sequence). CDR3 length: 15 amino acids. Trimming removed 7 bases from V and 2 bases from J; junction bases left unmatched: 7. The CDR3 nucleotides are TGTGCCAGCACCTCTGGGGACAGGGGAAACACTGAAGCTTTCTTT. It is translated as CASTSGDRGNTEAFF.

This clonotype was recorded many times. V gene TRBV4-2 combines with J gene TRBJ1-1; 10 bases map to TRBD1. V was pared by 6 bases and J by 7 bases, with 8 bases of the junction left unmatched. CDR3 size: 14 residues. Germline assignment: CDR1 LGHNA and CDR2 YNFKEQ. This chain's CDR3 is CASRRGQGVGEAFF. In DNA form, the CDR3 reads TGTGCCAGCAGAAGAGGACAGGGGGTGGGTGAAGCTTTCTTT.

This clonotype has a count of ten or more. The V and J genes are TRBV5-1 and TRBJ2-7; 8 bases align to TRBD1. CDR1 and CDR2 from the germline V gene are SGHRS and YFSETQ. The CDR3 loop spans 15 amino acids. V lost 0 bases and J lost 6; bases outside the gene matches: 8. The CDR3 loop is CASSLEGQGTLEQYF. The CDR3, as DNA: TGCGCCAGCAGCTTGGAAGGACAGGGTACCCTCGAGCAGTACTTC.

This clonotype was found a few times. The chain employs TRBV24-1 and TRBJ2-1, with 8 bases matching TRBD2. Trimming removed 10 bases from V and 0 bases from J; junction bases left unmatched: 4. The CDR3 spans 14 residues. Germline V CDR1 and CDR2: KGHDR, SFDVKD. The CDR3 DNA follows: TGTGCCACTAGCCGGGGGGGCTCCTACAATGAGCAGTTCTTC. Encoded protein: CATSRGGSYNEQFF.

This chain links TRBV12-3 or TRBV12-4 with TRBJ1-5; D gene ambiguous. The CDR3 contains 16 residues. Trimming pared 6 bases from V and 3 bases from J, leaving 18 bases between. CDR3 loop: CASRPLPELDNQPQHF. The CDR3, as DNA: TGTGCCAGCAGACCCCTACCCGAACTCGACAATCAGCCCCAGCATTTT.

This chain connects TRBV4-1 to TRBJ2-3, with 10 nucleotides matching TRBD1. CDR3 length: 16 amino acids. The trim removed 4 bases at V and 4 bases at J, leaving 8 bases unmatched. Germline assignment: CDR1 MGHRA and CDR2 YSYEKL. CDR3 loop: CASSLRDRGIADTQYF. CDR3 DNA: TGCGCCAGCAGCCTCCGGGACAGGGGCATTGCAGATACGCAGTATTTT.

The rearrangement links TRBV20-1 to TRBJ1-1, with D possibly being TRBD1 (6 bases). This CDR3 region has 15 residues. Germline V gene data show CDR1 as DFQATT and CDR2 as SNEGSKA (reference sequence). The V and J ends lost 6 bases and 6 bases respectively, with 23 bases between them. The CDR3 here is CSATEVFPGGPEAFF. In nucleotides, the CDR3 is TGCAGTGCCACAGAGGTGTTTCCGGGGGGCCCTGAAGCTTTCTTT.